The source of this T cell receptor beta chain is a study of blood T cell repertoires in COVID-19 (dated by TCRdb to about 2020). With regard to the full study: Samples covering the acute and convalescent phases of COVID-19 were provided by collaborators in the United States, Italy and Spain. The repertoires were released in a freely available public database intended as a resource for research on the immune response to SARS-CoV-2. The samples were drawn from the first 160 participants of the ongoing ImmuneRACE study and from 1,254 subjects provided by 6 global collaborators. The material from the prospective study consisted of cDNA or gDNA derived from T cells, B-cell-depleted T cells, or PBMCs. Where HLA class I and class II types were available, the types were taken from metadata supplied by the sample provider, not from assay-based typing. Deeply sampled blood TCRbeta repertoires from subjects exposed to, actively infected with, or recovered from COVID-19 were included in the dataset. A de-identified subject ID, COVID-19 status, age in years and sex were almost always included in the sample metadata. Results the study describes overall, beyond this receptor: The quantity of clinical and demographic metadata differed by source and by participant and was supplied without curation.

The germline V gene gives CDR1 as SGHAT and CDR2 as FQNNGV. The CDR3 numbers 14 residues from cysteine through phenylalanine. CDR3 DNA is the only sequence kept; it has 42 bases, read in frame from the first base. V loses 3 bases, J loses 2 bases, and the germline ends lie 9 bases apart. This clone was seen only once. It has no known antigen specificity. No much larger clone exists at a distance of one base, and base qualities are not known. One collaborating source in Seattle enrolled patients while the patients were actively infected and followed the patients over time throughout the course of disease. Whole blood was collected in K2EDTA tubes by collaborating institutions according to the institutions' own protocols. For TCRbeta analysis, collaborator samples were shipped as frozen whole blood, as isolated PBMCs, or as DNA extracted from either sample type. TCRbeta CDR3 regions were amplified from genomic DNA using the immunoSEQ Assay, a bias-controlled multiplex PCR. The study's own analysis went as follows. The number of nucleated cells in each sample was estimated from the amplification of reference gene primers within the assay. Sequence reads were collapsed and filtered to measure the absolute abundance of every unique TCRbeta CDR3 rearrangement. For each sample, productive Simpson clonality was calculated as the square root of Simpson's diversity index across productive rearrangements. TCRdb holds this immuneACCESS table with in-frame rearrangements only. Some clones are missing; in checked studies, unresolved V genes explain under half, and the rest has no known cause. The DNA gave D and trimming, while V, J and clone size come from that table. This sample holds 150,000 to 200,000 clones; just over 90% were observed only once. Jointly, the top ten make up roughly 5% of the sample.

This clonotype originated in a man between 18 and 35 years old with COVID-19, enrolled during active disease. The chain is assembled from TRBV11-2 and TRBJ2-3; there is no confident call for the D gene. Sequenced input: peripheral blood. The DNA sequence reads TGTGCCAGCAGCTTTCAAGTACTCACAGATACGCAGTATTTT. This is translated as CASSFQVLTDTQYF.